This TCR beta chain emerged from a study of T cell repertoires in cytomegalovirus infection. Study-level background: The public TCR beta signatures pointed to both CMV infection and matching HLA type.

J lost 8 bases, V lost 8 bases, and 9 bases had no gene match. The CDR3 has 14 residues. Germline-derived CDR1 and CDR2 are MNHEY and SVGAGI. Findings and limits, study-wide: Using cumulative public TCR beta family frequency, the authors identified those who carried CMV together with the relevant HLA. Ex vivo responses were dominated by HLA-C-restricted CMV-specific TCR beta clonotypes.

A remark on this clonotype: What it binds is unknown.

One entry per CDR3 protein results from TCRdb running MiXCR on the reads. This table has about 530,000 distinct CDR3 sequences, about 26% appearing once. The receptor comes from a human donor in good health (CMV status not recorded). Some clones in this sample may be carry-over from other donors' samples. V and J are TRBV6-5 and TRBJ1-6; TRBD1 matches 7 bases. Source material: PBMCs. The CDR3 spells CASGQAVQYSPLHF. For the CDR3, the DNA is TGTGCCAGCGGACAGGCGGTTCAATATTCACCCCTCCACTTT.